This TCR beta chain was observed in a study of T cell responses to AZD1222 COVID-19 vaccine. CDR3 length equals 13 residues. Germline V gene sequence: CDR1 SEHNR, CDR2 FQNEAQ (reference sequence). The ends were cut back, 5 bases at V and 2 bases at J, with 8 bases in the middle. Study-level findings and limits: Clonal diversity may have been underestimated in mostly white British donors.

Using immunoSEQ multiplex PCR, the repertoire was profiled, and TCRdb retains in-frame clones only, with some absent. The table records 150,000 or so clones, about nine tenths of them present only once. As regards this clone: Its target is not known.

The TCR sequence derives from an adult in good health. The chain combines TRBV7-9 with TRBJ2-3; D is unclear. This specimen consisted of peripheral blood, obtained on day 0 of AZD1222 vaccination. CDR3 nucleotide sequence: TGTGCCAGCAGCCCAACTTCCACAGATACGCAGTATTTT. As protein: CASSPTSTDTQYF. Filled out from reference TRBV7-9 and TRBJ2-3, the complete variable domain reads DTGVSQNPRHKITKRGQNVTFRCDPISEHNRLYWYRQTLGQGPEFLTYFQNEAQLEKSRLLSDRFSAERPKGSFSTLEIQRTEQGDSAMYLCASSPTSTDTQYFGPGTRLTVL.